Detailed here is one T cell receptor beta chain. CDR1 and CDR2 (germline): LGHNT, FRNRAP. This CDR3 comprises 14 residues. The V gene lost 2 bases and the J gene lost 3 bases, with 10 bases spanning the gap. These data are taken from a study of OX40 agonist ivuxolimab in advanced cancers. Across the whole study: Three partial responders included one hepatocellular carcinoma patient and two cutaneous melanoma patients.

The assay was immunoSEQ multiplex PCR, and TCRdb's table has in-frame clones only and misses some. The data contain more than 70,000 clones, roughly 89% of them singletons. The TCR sequence derives from an adult with an advanced solid tumor such as melanoma, head and neck, liver or kidney cancer. This specimen was CD4+ or CD8+ T cells sorted from blood, taken in a trial of the OX40 agonist ivuxolimab. The J gene is TRBJ1-2, the V gene TRBV12-5; no clear D. The CDR3 spells CASGLPRWDYGYTF. CDR3 sequence (DNA): TGTGCTAGTGGTTTGCCCCGGTGGGACTATGGCTACACCTTC.